This is a list of T cell receptor beta chains from one sample in a study of blood T cell repertoires in COVID-19. Clones were sequenced by immunoSEQ multiplex PCR, and TCRdb holds only the in-frame ones, with some missing. Here the sample spans more than 150,000 clones, roughly 80% being singletons. The sample taken for sequencing was peripheral blood. The receptor set was obtained from a man aged 18-30 years with active or convalescent COVID-19. CDR3s include the opening cysteine and the closing phenylalanine or tryptophan. A D gene is named only where the DNA matches it firmly. Not every row has a clone size; where given, it reads once, few, many or a size class.

size: .
D: TRBD1
J: TRBJ2-2
V: TRBV4-3
CDR3: CASSQDGRGFGTGELFF
DNA: TGCGCCAGCAGCCAAGACGGCAGGGGGTTTGGCACCGGGGAGCTGTTTTTT

size: .
D: .
J: TRBJ1-1
V: TRBV5-5
CDR3: CASSSGLSNTEAFF
DNA: TGTGCCAGCAGCTCAGGGCTTTCGAACACTGAAGCTTTCTTT

size: .
D: TRBD2
J: TRBJ2-3
V: TRBV5-6
CDR3: CASSLSPTGLVFTDTQYF
DNA: TGTGCCAGCAGCTTATCCCCCACGGGACTAGTGTTCACAGATACGCAGTATTTT

size: few
D: TRBD2
J: TRBJ2-7
V: TRBV5-6
CDR3: CASSLRLIAGAVYEQYF
DNA: TGTGCCAGCAGCTTGCGGTTGATAGCGGGAGCCGTCTACGAGCAGTACTTC

size: .
D: .
J: TRBJ1-5
V: TRBV18
CDR3: CASSPDAQANQPQHF
DNA: TGTGCCAGCTCACCCGATGCGCAGGCCAATCAGCCCCAGCATTTT

size: .
D: TRBD1
J: TRBJ1-2
V: TRBV5-1
CDR3: CASTTGGAGYGYTF
DNA: TGCGCCAGCACCACAGGGGGCGCAGGGTATGGCTACACCTTC

size: few
D: TRBD1
J: TRBJ2-5
V: TRBV27
CDR3: CASTRQGAFETQYF
DNA: TGTGCCAGCACCAGACAGGGGGCATTTGAGACCCAGTACTTC

size: .
D: .
J: TRBJ2-2
V: TRBV15
CDR3: CATSRESGMGTGELFF
DNA: TGTGCCACCAGCAGAGAATCAGGGATGGGGACCGGGGAGCTGTTTTTT

size: .
D: TRBD1
J: TRBJ2-5
V: TRBV25-1
CDR3: CASSELDRGSLETQYF
DNA: TGTGCCAGCAGTGAATTGGACAGGGGATCTCTAGAGACCCAGTACTTC

size: .
D: .
J: TRBJ2-7
V: TRBV6-5
CDR3: CASCRRQDEQYF
DNA: TGTGCCAGCTGCAGGCGACAGGACGAGCAGTACTTC

size: .
D: TRBD2
J: TRBJ2-7
V: TRBV4-3
CDR3: CASSQELTGGPSYEQYF
DNA: TGCGCCAGCAGCCAAGAGCTCACGGGAGGGCCCTCCTACGAGCAGTACTTC

size: .
D: TRBD1
J: TRBJ1-1
V: TRBV5-5
CDR3: CASSRGGQARLDTEAFF
DNA: TGTGCCAGCAGCCGAGGGGGACAGGCACGACTGGACACTGAAGCTTTCTTT

size: once
D: TRBD2
J: TRBJ2-3
V: TRBV27
CDR3: CASSTVGEGYTQYF
DNA: TGTGCCAGCAGTACGGTCGGGGAGGGTTATACGCAGTATTTT

size: .
D: .
J: TRBJ2-5
V: TRBV2
CDR3: CASSYSPRETQYF
DNA: TGTGCCAGCAGCTATAGCCCCCGAGAGACCCAGTACTTC

size: once
D: TRBD1
J: TRBJ1-1
V: TRBV7-9
CDR3: CASSSPTGEAEAFF
DNA: TGTGCCAGCAGCTCGCCCACAGGGGAGGCTGAAGCTTTCTTT

size: .
D: TRBD1
J: TRBJ1-2
V: TRBV5-5
CDR3: CASSLGWAPGQGNINYGYTF
DNA: TGTGCCAGCAGCTTGGGGTGGGCACCGGGACAGGGCAACATTAACTATGGCTACACCTTC

size: .
D: .
J: TRBJ1-2
V: TRBV7-6
CDR3: CASSPSGVYGYTF
DNA: TGTGCCAGCAGTCCATCGGGAGTCTATGGCTACACCTTC

size: once
D: TRBD2
J: TRBJ2-1
V: TRBV4-3
CDR3: CASSQDPTSGSINEQFF
DNA: TGCGCCAGCAGCCAAGACCCAACTAGCGGGAGTATTAATGAGCAGTTCTTC

size: .
D: TRBD1
J: TRBJ2-5
V: TRBV18
CDR3: CASSPRTGEETQYF
DNA: TGTGCCAGCTCACCTCGAACAGGGGAAGAGACCCAGTACTTC

size: .
D: .
J: TRBJ1-1
V: TRBV4-3
CDR3: CASSRGVNTEAFF
DNA: TGCGCCAGCAGCCGGGGGGTGAACACTGAAGCTTTCTTT

size: .
D: .
J: TRBJ1-3
V: TRBV12-5
CDR3: CASGGALGNTIYF
DNA: TGTGCTAGTGGTGGGGCGCTTGGAAACACCATATATTTT

size: .
D: TRBD1
J: TRBJ2-7
V: TRBV5-1
CDR3: CASSLGQGAYEQYF
DNA: TGCGCCAGCAGCTTGGGACAGGGGGCGTACGAGCAGTACTTC

size: .
D: TRBD2
J: TRBJ2-3
V: TRBV4-1
CDR3: CASSLSLSGTSTDTQYF
DNA: TGCGCCAGCAGCCTTTCCCTCAGCGGGACTAGCACAGATACGCAGTATTTT

size: .
D: TRBD2
J: TRBJ2-7
V: TRBV4-2
CDR3: CASSQGTSGVVYEQYF
DNA: TGTGCCAGCAGCCAAGGGACTAGCGGGGTTGTATACGAGCAGTACTTC

size: once
D: .
J: TRBJ2-3
V: TRBV5-1
CDR3: CASSLAPAGSTDTQYF
DNA: TGCGCCAGCAGCTTGGCCCCAGCGGGTAGCACAGATACGCAGTATTTT

size: .
D: TRBD2
J: TRBJ2-1
V: TRBV7-6
CDR3: CASSFGTSAANEQFF
DNA: TGTGCCAGCAGCTTTGGGACTAGCGCGGCCAATGAGCAGTTCTTC

size: few
D: .
J: TRBJ2-6
V: TRBV4-3
CDR3: CASSQESTSGANVLTF
DNA: TGCGCCAGCAGCCAAGAGTCGACATCTGGGGCCAACGTCCTGACTTTC

size: .
D: TRBD1
J: TRBJ1-1
V: TRBV4-1
CDR3: CASSPPGTGLGGEAFF
DNA: TGCGCCAGCAGCCCCCCTGGGACAGGGCTTGGGGGTGAAGCTTTCTTT

size: .
D: TRBD2
J: TRBJ2-1
V: TRBV5-1
CDR3: CASSESGNNEQFF
DNA: TGCGCCAGCAGCGAGAGCGGGAACAATGAGCAGTTCTTC

size: .
D: .
J: TRBJ1-4
V: TRBV6-5
CDR3: CATTRAANEKLFF
DNA: TGTGCCACTACCAGGGCGGCTAATGAAAAACTGTTTTTT

size: .
D: .
J: TRBJ2-1
V: TRBV20-1
CDR3: CSANTGTEQFF
DNA: TGCAGTGCTAATACGGGAACTGAGCAGTTCTTC

size: .
D: .
J: TRBJ1-1
V: TRBV13
CDR3: CASSLATVYTEAFF
DNA: TGTGCCAGCAGCTTAGCGACAGTTTACACTGAAGCTTTCTTT

size: .
D: TRBD2
J: TRBJ2-3
V: TRBV5-1
CDR3: CASSLGLARTDTQYF
DNA: TGCGCCAGCAGCTTGGGACTAGCGAGAACAGATACGCAGTATTTT

size: .
D: TRBD1
J: TRBJ1-1
V: TRBV9
CDR3: CASSVGDRWNTEAFF
DNA: TGTGCCAGCAGCGTAGGGGACAGGTGGAACACTGAAGCTTTCTTT

size: .
D: .
J: TRBJ1-5
V: TRBV24-1
CDR3: CATSDSNQPQHF
DNA: TGTGCCACCAGTGACTCTAATCAGCCCCAGCATTTT

size: .
D: TRBD1
J: TRBJ2-7
V: TRBV27
CDR3: CASSLAGGGYDEQYF
DNA: TGTGCCAGCAGTTTGGCAGGGGGCGGTTACGACGAGCAGTACTTC

size: .
D: TRBD1
J: TRBJ1-1
V: TRBV7-9
CDR3: CASSPGQGAFF
DNA: TGTGCCAGCAGCCCGGGACAGGGAGCTTTCTTT

size: .
D: TRBD2
J: TRBJ2-1
V: TRBV15
CDR3: CATSRDRTSRLIGFF
DNA: TGTGCCACCAGCAGAGATCGGACTAGTCGGCTCATCGGGTTCTTC

size: .
D: TRBD1
J: TRBJ2-7
V: TRBV5-6
CDR3: CASSLGTGRFSYEQYF
DNA: TGTGCCAGCAGCTTGGGGACAGGGCGCTTTTCCTACGAGCAGTACTTC

size: .
D: TRBD1
J: TRBJ2-1
V: TRBV13
CDR3: CASTPVTGDSNEQFF
DNA: TGTGCCAGCACCCCAGTGACAGGGGACAGCAATGAGCAGTTCTTC

size: once
D: TRBD1
J: TRBJ2-3
V: TRBV7-6
CDR3: CASSPPELGTGRDTQYF
DNA: TGTGCCAGCAGCCCGCCTGAACTAGGGACAGGGAGAGATACGCAGTATTTT

size: .
D: TRBD1
J: TRBJ1-1
V: TRBV2
CDR3: CASSSRQGTEAFF
DNA: TGTGCCAGCAGCAGCAGACAGGGGACTGAAGCTTTCTTT

size: few
D: TRBD1
J: TRBJ1-4
V: TRBV5-1
CDR3: CASSLGGQGQLEKLFF
DNA: TGCGCCAGCAGCTTGGGTGGACAGGGCCAACTCGAAAAACTGTTTTTT

size: .
D: TRBD1
J: TRBJ2-1
V: TRBV19
CDR3: CASSSRQGDTKKGKFF
DNA: TGTGCCAGTAGTTCACGACAGGGGGACACCAAGAAGGGGAAGTTCTTC

size: .
D: TRBD2
J: TRBJ2-1
V: TRBV9
CDR3: CASSVRGTSGSGGQFF
DNA: TGTGCCAGCAGCGTAAGGGGGACTAGCGGGAGCGGTGGGCAGTTCTTC

size: once
D: TRBD2
J: TRBJ2-5
V: TRBV15
CDR3: CATSRGGGGEETQYF
DNA: TGTGCCACCAGCAGAGGTGGCGGGGGGGAAGAGACCCAGTACTTC

size: .
D: .
J: TRBJ2-1
V: TRBV6-1
CDR3: CASNMEGSYNEQFF
DNA: TGTGCCAGCAATATGGAGGGCTCCTACAATGAGCAGTTCTTC

size: few
D: TRBD2
J: TRBJ2-3
V: TRBV5-1
CDR3: CASSLFGLAGGTDTQYF
DNA: TGCGCCAGCAGCTTGTTTGGACTAGCGGGGGGCACAGATACGCAGTATTTT

size: .
D: .
J: TRBJ2-1
V: TRBV29-1
CDR3: CSVYYNEQFF
DNA: TGCAGCGTTTATTACAATGAGCAGTTCTTC

size: .
D: .
J: TRBJ1-4
V: TRBV5-1
CDR3: CASSKEVDRKNEKLFF
DNA: TGCGCCAGCAGCAAGGAGGTAGATAGGAAAAATGAAAAACTGTTTTTT

size: .
D: .
J: TRBJ1-3
V: TRBV18
CDR3: CASSRSAGNGNTIYF
DNA: TGTGCCAGCTCACGCAGCGCAGGGAACGGAAACACCATATATTTT

size: .
D: TRBD1
J: TRBJ1-5
V: TRBV27
CDR3: CASSWDRDQPQHF
DNA: TGTGCCAGCAGTTGGGACAGGGATCAGCCCCAGCATTTT

size: .
D: .
J: TRBJ2-5
V: TRBV7-7
CDR3: CASSKDSQETQYF
DNA: TGTGCTAGCAGCAAGGACAGCCAAGAGACCCAGTACTTC

size: .
D: TRBD2
J: TRBJ2-1
V: TRBV7-2
CDR3: CASSLPTSGSYNEQFF
DNA: TGTGCCAGCAGCTTGCCGACTAGCGGCTCCTACAATGAGCAGTTCTTC